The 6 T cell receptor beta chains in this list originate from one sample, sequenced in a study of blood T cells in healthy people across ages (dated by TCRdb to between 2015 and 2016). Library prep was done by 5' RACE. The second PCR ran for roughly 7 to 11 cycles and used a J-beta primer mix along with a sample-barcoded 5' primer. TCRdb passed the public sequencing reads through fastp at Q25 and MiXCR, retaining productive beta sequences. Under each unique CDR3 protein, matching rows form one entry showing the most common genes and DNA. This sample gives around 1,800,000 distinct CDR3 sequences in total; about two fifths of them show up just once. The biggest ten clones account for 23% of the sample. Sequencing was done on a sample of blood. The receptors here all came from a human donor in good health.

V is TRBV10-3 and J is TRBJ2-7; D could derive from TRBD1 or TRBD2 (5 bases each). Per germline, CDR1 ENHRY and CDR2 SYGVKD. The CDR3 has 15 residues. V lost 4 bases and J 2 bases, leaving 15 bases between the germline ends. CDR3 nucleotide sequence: TGTGCCATCAGTGCTCGGGACCGAGGCACCTACGAGCAGTACTTC. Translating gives CAISARDRGTYEQYF.

The CDR3 nucleotides read TGCGCCAGCAGCTTGGCCGGCATCGCCTACGAGCAGTACTTC. This sequence encodes CASSLAGIAYEQYF. The chain is built from TRBV5-1 and TRBJ2-7; D gene uncertain. Germline CDR1 SGHRS, CDR2 YFSETQ. This CDR3 has 14 amino acids. The germline V and J ends were trimmed by 0 bases and 2 bases, with 9 bases remaining between them.

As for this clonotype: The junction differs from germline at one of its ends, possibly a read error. In nucleotides, the CDR3 is TGCGCCAACAGCGCCGCGGGGGTAGAGCAGTTCTTC. It codes for CANSAAGVEQFF. V usage is TRBV5-1 and J usage is TRBJ2-1; 7 nucleotides match TRBD2. Germline CDR1 is SGHRS and CDR2 is YFSETQ. CDR3 length: 12 residues.

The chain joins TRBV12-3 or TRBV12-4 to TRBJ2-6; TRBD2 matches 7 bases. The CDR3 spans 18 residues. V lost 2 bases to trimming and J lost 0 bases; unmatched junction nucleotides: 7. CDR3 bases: TGTGCCAGCAGTTTATCGATGGGGGGGAACTCTGGGGCCAACGTCCTGACTTTC. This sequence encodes CASSLSMGGNSGANVLTF.

CDR3 nucleotide sequence: TGTGCCAGCAGCTTACTGGAGGTTTACGAGCAGTACTTC. Its protein product is CASSLLEVYEQYF. The V call is TRBV7-8, the J call TRBJ2-5; maybe TRBD2 (5 bases). The J call may be in error: the DNA end matches TRBJ2-7 better. Germline V gives CDR1 SGHVS, CDR2 FQNEAQ. The CDR3 length is 13 residues.

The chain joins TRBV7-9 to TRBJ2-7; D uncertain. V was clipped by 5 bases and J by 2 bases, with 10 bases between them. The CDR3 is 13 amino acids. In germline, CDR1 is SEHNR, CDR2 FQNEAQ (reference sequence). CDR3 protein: CASSKSGAYEQYF. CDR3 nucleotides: TGTGCCAGCAGCAAAAGTGGTGCCTACGAGCAGTACTTC. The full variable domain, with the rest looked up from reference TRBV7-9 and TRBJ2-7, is DTGVSQNPRHKITKRGQNVTFRCDPISEHNRLYWYRQTLGQGPEFLTYFQNEAQLEKSRLLSDRFSAERPKGSFSTLEIQRTEQGDSAMYLCASSKSGAYEQYFGPGTRLTVT.